This T cell receptor beta chain stems from a study of blood T cells in healthy people across ages (dated by TCRdb to the mid-2010s). Some background on the complete study: In model experiments, roughly one uniquely barcoded TCR beta cDNA molecule per two T cells was captured by template switching. The study measured age-related changes in TCR beta repertoire diversity using deep sequencing normalized with unique cDNA molecular identifiers. Four age groups were formed from the donors: young (average approximately 17 years), middle-aged (approximately 41), aged (62) and long-lived (around 80). The study analyzed two additional independent replicas of 1 million unique cDNA reads from the same blood draw for two donors, one aged 18 to 30 and one aged 80 or older.

On the study overall, not on this receptor specifically: Compared with the aged group, more naive CD4+ T cells, fewer expanded clones and increased TCR diversity were shown by the long-lived group, suggesting age selection. Bulk unsorted PBMC profiling prevented conclusive comparison of naive and antigen-experienced compartments. Total diversity estimates from one million sequenced T cells were considered lower bounds and underestimates. Observed TCR beta diversity per million T cells fell roughly linearly with age, and a significant reduction was already apparent by age around 39. Because the CMV infection status of the donors was unknown, age-related changes in expanded clonotypes may potentially have been confounded. The percentage of naive T cells measured by flow cytometry correlated strongly with observed TCR beta diversity.

Library generation was performed with 5' RACE. The sequencing machine was an Illumina HiSeq 2500. A second PCR of roughly 7 to 12 cycles was performed with a sample-barcoded 5' primer and a J-beta primer mix. Each TCR beta cDNA molecule received a unique molecular identifier from a template-switch 5' adaptor carrying 12 random nucleotides. At least 2.5 million CDR3-containing paired-end reads were obtained from each sample. All of the RNA was converted into first-strand cDNA using the Mint cDNA synthesis kit, with a TRBC-specific oligonucleotide serving as the primer. After uracil-DNA glycosylase treatment, a first 18-cycle PCR used universal primers M1SS and BC2_uni_R on all cDNA. As for how the authors treated the data: Each sample was normalized by randomly selecting 1 million high-quality reads, each carrying a distinct molecular identifier. Reads with shared molecular identifiers were discarded instead of being binned into consensus sequences. CDR3 identification, clonotype clustering and error correction used MiTCR with a Q25 quality threshold and the strictest error-elimination algorithm. A nonparametric unseen species model with Euler transformation was used to estimate lower-bound total TCR beta diversity. Clones were called with MiXCR by TCRdb after fastp trimmed the public reads at Q25, and only in-frame beta chains were retained. Rows merge per CDR3 protein into single entries with the most common DNA and genes. These V and J calls rely on TCRdb rather than the paper's analysis. This sample gives 800,000 to 1,300,000 distinct CDR3 sequences in total; approximately 25% of them show up just once. Approximately 0.7% of the sample is taken by the ten largest.

Donors were a few dozen systemically healthy Caucasian individuals from Russia aged roughly 6 to 95 years. Each donor gave around 9 milliliters of peripheral blood, collected into EDTA-treated Vacutainer tubes. Ficoll-Paque density-gradient centrifugation was used to isolate PBMCs, with at least 6 million per sample. Trizol reagent was used to extract total RNA from the PBMCs, yielding at least 6 micrograms per sample. For every donor, an aliquot of PBMCs went through flow cytometry to measure the percentages of naive CD45RAhigh/CD27high T cells. This clonotype was counted a few times. Its antigen is not yet known. Base qualities were left out, and no much larger clone turns up one base away. This same sample was also part of a study on T cells of mothers and their children. The second paper states: Nine systemically healthy Caucasian individuals served as donors, namely three mothers together with their six children. cDNA synthesis consumed the entire amount of extracted RNA, loaded at around 1.5 ug RNA in each 15 ul reaction. In the second PCR, sample barcodes and 2-4 random nucleotides were introduced via the M1S primer. Over 9 million TCR beta CDR3 reads came from each mother, compared with roughly 2.8 million reads from each child. In both related and unrelated pairs, thymic selection shapes the output of TCR recombination in a similar way, with inherited differences having only a minor effect. Normalized repertoire overlap was always found to be slightly, but never significantly, higher in related mother-child pairs than in unrelated mother-child pairs. No persistent microchimeric T cell clones were found, with a detection sensitivity of approximately 95 clones per million clonotypes. In the study, deep NGS was used to compare the TCR beta repertoires of mothers and children, and features distinguishing related mother-child pairs from unrelated individuals were sought. The mean age was about 37 +/- 4 years for the mothers and around 11 +/- 4 years for the children. After adapters were ligated using NEBNext reagents, the libraries underwent 100+100 nt paired-end sequencing on an Illumina HiSeq 2000. To avoid cross-contamination, the mother libraries and the child libraries were prepared a month apart and sequenced in separate runs. Each donor had between roughly 500,000 and 2,200,000 distinct TCR beta clonotypes identified. Naive TCR beta clonotypes were estimated from low-frequency clonotypes matched to each donor's FACS-determined naive share, without sorting.

Sequencing used blood. This clonotype was obtained from a girl aged 2-10 years in good health.

The base sequence is TGCGCCAGCAGCCAAGAAGGGACAGGGGGTCGGTACACTGAAGCTTTCTTT. Translated, this gives CASSQEGTGGRYTEAFF. The sequence joins TRBV4-3 to TRBJ1-1; TRBD1 aligns with 11 central bases. V is cut back by 0 bases and J by 3 bases, with 6 bases in the junction unmatched. CDR1 and CDR2 are drawn from the germline V gene: LGHNA, YSLEER. The CDR3 sequence holds 17 residues, the cysteine and phenylalanine included. The only DNA kept is the CDR3, 51 bases in frame from the first base.